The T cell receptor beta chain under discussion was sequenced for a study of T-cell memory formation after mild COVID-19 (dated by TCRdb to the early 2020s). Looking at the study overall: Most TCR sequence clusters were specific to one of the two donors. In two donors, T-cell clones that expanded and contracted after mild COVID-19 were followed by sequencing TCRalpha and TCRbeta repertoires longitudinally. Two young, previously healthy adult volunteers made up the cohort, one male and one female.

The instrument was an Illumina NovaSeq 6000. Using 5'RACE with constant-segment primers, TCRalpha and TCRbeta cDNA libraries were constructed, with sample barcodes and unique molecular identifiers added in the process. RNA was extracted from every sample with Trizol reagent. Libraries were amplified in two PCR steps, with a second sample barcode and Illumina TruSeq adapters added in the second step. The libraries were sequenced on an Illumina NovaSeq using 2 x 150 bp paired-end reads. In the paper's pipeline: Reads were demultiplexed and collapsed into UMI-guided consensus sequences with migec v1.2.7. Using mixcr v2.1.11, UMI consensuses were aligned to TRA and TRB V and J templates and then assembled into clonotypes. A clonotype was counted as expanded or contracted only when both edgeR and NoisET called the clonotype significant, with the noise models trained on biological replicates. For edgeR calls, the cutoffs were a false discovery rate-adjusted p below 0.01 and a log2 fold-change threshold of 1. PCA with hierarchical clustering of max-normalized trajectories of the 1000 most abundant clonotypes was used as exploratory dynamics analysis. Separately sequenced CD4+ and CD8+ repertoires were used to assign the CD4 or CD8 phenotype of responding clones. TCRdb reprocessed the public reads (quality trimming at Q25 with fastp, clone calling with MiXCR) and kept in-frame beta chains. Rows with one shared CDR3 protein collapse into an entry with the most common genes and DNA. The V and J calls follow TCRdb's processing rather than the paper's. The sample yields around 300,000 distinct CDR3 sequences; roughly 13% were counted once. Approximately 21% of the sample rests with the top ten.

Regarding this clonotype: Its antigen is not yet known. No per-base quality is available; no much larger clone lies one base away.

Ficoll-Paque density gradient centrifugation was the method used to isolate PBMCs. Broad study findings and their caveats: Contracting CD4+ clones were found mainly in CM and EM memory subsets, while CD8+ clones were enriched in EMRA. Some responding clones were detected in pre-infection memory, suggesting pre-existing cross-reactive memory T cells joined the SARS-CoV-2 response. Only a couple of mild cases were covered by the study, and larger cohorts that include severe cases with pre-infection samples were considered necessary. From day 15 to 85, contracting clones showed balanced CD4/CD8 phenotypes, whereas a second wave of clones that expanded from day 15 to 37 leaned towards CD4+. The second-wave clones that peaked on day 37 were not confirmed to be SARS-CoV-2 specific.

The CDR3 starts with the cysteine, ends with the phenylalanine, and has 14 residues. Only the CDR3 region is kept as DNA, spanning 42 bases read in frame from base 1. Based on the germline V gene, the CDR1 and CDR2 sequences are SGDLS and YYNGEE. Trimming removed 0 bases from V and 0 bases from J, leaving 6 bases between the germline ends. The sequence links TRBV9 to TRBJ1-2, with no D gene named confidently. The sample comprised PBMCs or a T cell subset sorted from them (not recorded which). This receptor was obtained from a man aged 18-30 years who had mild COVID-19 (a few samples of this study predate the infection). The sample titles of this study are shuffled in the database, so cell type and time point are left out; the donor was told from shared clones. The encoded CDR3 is CASSVDTANYGYTF. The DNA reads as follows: TGTGCCAGCAGCGTAGATACAGCTAACTATGGCTACACCTTC. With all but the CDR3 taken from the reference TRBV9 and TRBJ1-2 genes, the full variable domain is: DSGVTQTPKHLITATGQRVTLRCSPRSGDLSVYWYQQSLDQGLQFLIQYYNGEERAKGNILERFSAQQFPDLHSELNLSSLELGDSALYFCASSVDTANYGYTFGSGTRLTVV.